This entry lists 20 T cell receptor beta chains sequenced from one sample in a study of T cell repertoires in cytomegalovirus infection. These receptors have no known antigen. TCRdb reanalysed the reads using MiXCR and keeps one entry per CDR3 protein. This repertoire shows around 310,000 distinct CDR3 sequences, roughly 29% found once; its top ten account for 20%. The sample here was cultured PBMCs, taken from culture after CMV antigen stimulation. The receptor source for this set is a human donor in good health (CMV status not recorded). Some clones in this sample may be carry-over from other donors' samples.

In this sample, this clonotype turned up a few times. The chain links TRBV7-3 to TRBJ2-3; 13 bases agree with TRBD2. Unmatched junction bases numbered 9, after V lost 5 bases and J lost 7 bases. CDR3 length: 16 amino acids. Germline V gene sequence: CDR1 SGHTA, CDR2 FQGTGA. The DNA of the CDR3 is TGTGCCAGCAGCCTACGACTAGCGGGGGGACGGAATACGCAGTATTTT. Its translation: CASSLRLAGGRNTQYF.

In this sample, this clonotype turned up a few times. J is TRBJ2-7 and V is TRBV7-6; D may be TRBD2 (6 bases). Trimming pared 1 base from V and 3 bases from J, leaving 19 bases between. The CDR3 length is 17 residues. Germline-derived CDR1 and CDR2 are SGHVS and FNYEAQ. The CDR3 region is CASSLGSGSSGSYEQYF. In DNA, the CDR3 is TGTGCCAGCAGCTTAGGGTCAGGGAGTAGCGGTAGCTACGAGCAGTACTTC.

This clonotype was seen more than once but under ten times. The V gene is TRBV28, the J gene TRBJ1-4; 8 bases fit TRBD1. Germline CDR1 and CDR2: MDHEN and SYDVKM. There are 13 residues in the CDR3. The trim removed 6 bases at V and 10 bases at J, leaving 7 bases unmatched. The CDR3 DNA reads TGTGCCAGCAGCCCATCGGGGACAGGAAAACTGTTTTTT. It translates to CASSPSGTGKLFF.

J is TRBJ2-7 and V is TRBV6-1; 8 positions match TRBD2. V was pared by 5 bases and J by 0 bases, with 9 bases of the junction left unmatched. Germline V gives CDR1 MNHNS, CDR2 SASEGT. CDR3 length: 16 residues. Here the CDR3 reads CASSITGTRLSYEQYF. The CDR3 region has the DNA TGTGCCAGCAGTATCACCGGGACTAGGCTCTCCTACGAGCAGTACTTC.

This clonotype was seen a handful of times. The chain uses TRBV2 and TRBJ1-5, with D possibly matching TRBD1 (5 bases). CDR1 and CDR2 from the germline V gene are SNHLY and FYNNEI. The V end lost 4 bases, the J end lost 6 bases, and 10 bases lay between the germline ends. This CDR3 region has 13 residues. CDR3 region: CASSVQGSQPQHF. CDR3 sequence (DNA): TGTGCCAGCAGTGTGCAGGGAAGTCAGCCCCAGCATTTT.

The chain couples TRBV4-2 to TRBJ1-1, with 7 bases aligning to TRBD1. Per the germline V gene, CDR1 is LGHNA and CDR2 is YNFKEQ. CDR3 length: 15 amino acids. After removal of 1 base from V and 7 bases from J, the junction contained 9 bases not matched to a gene. This CDR3 is CASSQVEGAYIEAFF. DNA for the CDR3: TGTGCCAGCAGCCAAGTTGAGGGGGCGTACATTGAAGCTTTCTTT.

This clonotype has a handful of counts. This sequence joins TRBV12-3 or TRBV12-4 and TRBJ2-2, with D unclear. This CDR3 region has 14 residues. The V gene lost 6 bases and the J gene lost 5 bases, with 13 bases spanning the gap. CDR3: CASRLSGGTGELFF. The CDR3 bases are TGTGCCAGCAGACTCTCGGGTGGAACCGGGGAGCTGTTTTTT.

This clonotype was found a few times. The gene calls are TRBV7-8 and TRBJ1-1, with TRBD1 matching over 7 bases. After removal of 5 bases from V and 0 bases from J, the junction contained 9 bases not matched to a gene. Looked up from germline, CDR1 is SGHVS and CDR2 is FQNEAQ. The CDR3 has 16 residues. In nucleotides, the CDR3 is TGTGCCAGCAGCCCCCAGGGACAGCTTTTGAACACTGAAGCTTTCTTT. Translating it yields CASSPQGQLLNTEAFF.

The rearrangement links TRBV29-1 to TRBJ2-1, with 7 bases identical to TRBD2. Germline-derived CDR1 and CDR2 are SQVTM and ANQGSEA. The J segment lost 4 bases and the V segment lost 7 bases, leaving 7 bases of the junction unmatched. This CDR3 spans 13 amino acids. Here the CDR3 reads CSERTRPYNEQFF. DNA of the CDR3: TGCAGCGAAAGGACTAGGCCATACAATGAGCAGTTCTTC.

This clonotype was picked up many times. This chain joins TRBV7-2 and TRBJ2-5; D call uncertain. The V and J ends lost 5 bases and 5 bases respectively, with 12 bases between them. This CDR3 has 13 residues. CDR1 SGHTA and CDR2 FQGNSA come from the germline V gene. For the CDR3, the DNA is TGTGCCAGCAGCCAATGGGGTGGGGAGACCCAGTACTTC. It encodes CASSQWGGETQYF.

The sample holds a few counts of this clonotype. V usage is TRBV12-5 and J usage is TRBJ1-1; D is uncertain. CDR1 and CDR2 from the germline V gene are LGHNT and FRNRAP. Trimming shortened V by 5 bases and J by 1 base, and 11 bases separated the two germline ends. This CDR3 spans 14 amino acids. This chain's CDR3 is CASGQKEGNTEAFF. CDR3 bases: TGTGCTAGTGGTCAAAAAGAGGGGAACACTGAAGCTTTCTTT.

The sample holds a few counts of this clonotype. V and J are TRBV6-1 and TRBJ2-7; D is undetermined. The CDR3 is 10 amino acids. V lost 7 bases to trimming and J lost 3 bases, with 4 bases between them. The germline gives CDR1 MNHNS, CDR2 SASEGT. CDR3 sequence: CASNSYEQYF. CDR3 bases: TGTGCCAGCAATAGCTACGAGCAGTACTTC.

The chain carries TRBV10-2 and TRBJ1-5; D uncertain. The CDR3 sequence is 14 residues long. Germline CDR1 is WSHSY and CDR2 is SAAADI. Trimming shortened V by 3 bases and J by 4 bases, and 10 bases separated the two germline ends. CDR3 amino acids: CASSDWRGNQPQHF. Written as DNA, the CDR3 is TGCGCCAGCAGTGACTGGAGAGGGAATCAGCCCCAGCATTTT.

At least ten counts were recorded for this clonotype. The J gene is TRBJ2-2, the V gene TRBV7-8; TRBD2 agrees at 14 bases. Germline V gene data show CDR1 as SGHVS and CDR2 as FQNEAQ. This CDR3 contains 17 residues. V shed 4 bases and J 5 bases; nucleotides not matched to a gene: 6. The CDR3 protein is CASSSGLAGVWTGELFF. In DNA, the CDR3 is TGTGCCAGCAGCTCGGGACTAGCGGGAGTTTGGACCGGGGAGCTGTTTTTT. Variable domain in full (rest from reference TRBV7-8 and TRBJ2-2): GAGVSQSPRYKVAKRGQDVALRCDPISGHVSLFWYQQALGQGPEFLTYFQNEAQLDKSGLPSDRFFAERPEGSVSTLKIQRTQQEDSAVYLCASSSGLAGVWTGELFFGEGSRLTVL.

The chain links TRBV20-1 to TRBJ2-1; the match to TRBD2 covers 13 bases. The germline V gene has CDR1 DFQATT and CDR2 SNEGSKA (reference sequence). CDR3 length: 15 residues. V shed 6 bases, J shed 5 bases, and the junction held 7 bases outside the gene matches. CDR3 amino acids: CSATMTSGRHNEQFF. For the CDR3, the DNA is TGCAGTGCAACCATGACTAGCGGGAGGCACAATGAGCAGTTCTTC.

The chain recombines TRBV20-1 with TRBJ2-1; no definite D call. CDR1 is DFQATT and CDR2 is SNEGSKA in the germline V gene (reference sequence). The CDR3 is 15 residues long. The V end lost 5 bases, the J end lost 8 bases, and 22 bases lay between the germline ends. The chain's CDR3 is CSASPPGPMGDEQFF. DNA of the CDR3: TGCAGTGCTTCCCCACCGGGCCCGATGGGCGATGAGCAGTTCTTC.

J is TRBJ2-1 and V is TRBV2; 7 bases are a match to TRBD2. This CDR3 is 16 amino acids long. CDR1 and CDR2 (germline): SNHLY, FYNNEI. With 2 bases clipped from V and 3 bases from J, the junction kept 7 bases outside the gene matches. CDR3 protein: CASSEQGGRVYNEQFF. The CDR3 DNA follows: TGTGCCAGCAGTGAACAAGGCGGGAGAGTCTACAATGAGCAGTTCTTC.

This clonotype was recorded a few times. This chain links TRBV19 with TRBJ2-2, with a possible D match to TRBD1 (6 bases). Trimming removed 7 bases from V and 1 base from J, with 10 bases in between. The CDR3 consists of 14 residues. Germline V gene sequence: CDR1 LNHDA, CDR2 SQIVND (reference sequence). As DNA, the CDR3 is TGTGCCAGTAAGGACAGAGAGAACACCGGGGAGCTGTTTTTT. Translation: CASKDRENTGELFF.

Regarding this clonotype: Germline is not matched at one junction end, which may reflect a read error. The genes are TRBV7-6 and TRBJ1-2; D possibly corresponds to TRBD1 (5 bases). This CDR3 region has 13 residues. Looked up from germline, CDR1 is SGHVS and CDR2 is FNYEAQ. The CDR3 protein is CASSPQADYGYTF. DNA of the CDR3: TGTGCCAGCAGCCCACAGGCAGACTATGGTTACACCTTC.

In this sample, this clonotype turned up a few times. This chain connects TRBV7-4 to TRBJ2-3; D is possibly TRBD2 (5 bases). The V and J ends lost 5 bases and 1 base respectively, with 13 bases between them. This CDR3 is 15 amino acids long. Germline CDR1 is SGHVT and CDR2 is SQSDAQ. As DNA, the CDR3 is TGTGCCAGCAGCCTTACGGACTTTGGCACAGATACGCAGTATTTT. It yields the protein CASSLTDFGTDTQYF.